This T cell receptor (beta chain) was captured by sequencing in a study of T-cell reconstitution after alpha-beta-depleted transplantation in children. Study-wide points: After transplant, high TCRbeta diversity at day 60 in some patients arose from surviving recipient T cells and thymic progenitors. The origin of alpha-beta T cells about two months after transplant was reportedly several hundred expanded graft clones.

Looked up from germline, CDR1 is LNHNV and CDR2 is YYDKDF (reference sequence). This CDR3 has 14 residues. Trimming at V came to 0 bases and at J to 7 bases, leaving 3 bases not matched to a gene. A note on this clonotype: Its antigen is unknown.

For TCRbeta, the library was prepared with unique molecular identifiers. From the PCR reads, TCRdb called clonotypes with MiXCR, one entry per CDR3 protein. This sample has fewer than 150,000 distinct CDR3 sequences, with approximately 22% found just once. Sequences were derived from PBMCs, mostly from graft donor cells, sampled 180 days after TCRalphabeta/CD19-depleted stem cell transplant. V and J are TRBV15 and TRBJ2-1, with TRBD2 matching over 7 bases. The sequence derives from a male patient under 10 years old who had a stem cell transplant for chronic granulomatous disease, so the T cells may come from the graft donor. The CDR3 region is CATSREASGNEQFF. The CDR3 DNA reads as TGTGCCACCAGCAGAGAGGCTAGCGGAAATGAGCAGTTCTTC. Full variable domain (outside the CDR3, taken from reference TRBV15 and TRBJ2-1): DAMVIQNPRYQVTQFGKPVTLSCSQTLNHNVMYWYQQKSSQAPKLLFHYYDKDFNNEADTPDNFQSRRPNTSFCFLDIRSPGLGDTAMYLCATSREASGNEQFFGPGTRLTVL.